The rows below give T cell receptor beta chains drawn from one sample of a study of blood T cell repertoires in COVID-19. Produced via immunoSEQ multiplex PCR; TCRdb's table is partial and in-frame only. The sample has 91,000 or so clones, around 80% seen once. Material for sequencing was peripheral blood. Source of these receptors: a man in his fifties or sixties with active or convalescent COVID-19. CDR3s include the opening cysteine and the closing phenylalanine or tryptophan. Fields, in order: clone size, V gene, CDR3 protein. Rows may omit the clone size; those that give it use once, few, many or a size class.

. TRBV27 CASSLSARTGGETQYF
. TRBV7-9 CASSYVRDSPLHF
. TRBV28 CASTPLPYMNTEAFF
. TRBV5-5 CASSALVTGLSGDGYTF
. TRBV5-1 CASSVGNLKETQYF
. TRBV13 CASSIRLGNTGELFF
. TRBV24-1 CATSDSGTRTVGELFF
once TRBV7-8 CASSLSLAGGNEQFF
few TRBV20-1 CSASEQGDGELFF
. TRBV4-3 CASSQGGLGTGTQNTDTQYF
. TRBV18 CASGGGASDTQYF
. TRBV18 CASSPPLLAGQETQYF
. TRBV15 CATSRITSGGQETQYF
. TRBV10-2 CASSLAGASSYNEQFF
. TRBV27 CASRRDQGVNTEAFF
. TRBV19 CASSFAGGSETQYF
. TRBV4-1 CASSQDREWSNTGELFF
. TRBV19 CASSIAGVNYGYTF
once TRBV19 CASSIAGSGGPQETQYF
. TRBV7-9 CASRLGQWETQYF
. TRBV19 CASSIRNRGSSNQPQHF
. TRBV27 CASSLTVNQPQHF
. TRBV28 CASTTPGQASYGYTF
. TRBV14 CASSSLPLAGGPVDEQFF
. TRBV6-2/TRBV6-3 CASSYVTGNTGELFF
once TRBV11-3 CASSPGQGAGELFF